The clone carrying this T cell receptor beta chain showed up many times. Germline V CDR1 and CDR2: MNHNS, SASEGT. V was clipped by 8 bases and J by 5 bases, with 21 bases between them. The CDR3 loop spans 15 amino acids. This sample was included in a study of T-cell reconstitution after alpha-beta-depleted transplantation in children. TCRbeta library preparation incorporated unique molecular identifiers. TCRdb itself ran the PCR reads through MiXCR, one entry per CDR3 protein. This sample has 200,000 to 300,000 distinct CDR3 sequences; about 25% occur once, and the top ten carry roughly 2.5%. The sample here was PBMCs, taken before TCRalphabeta/CD19-depleted stem cell transplant. The TCR comes from a girl aged 2 to 9 with Fanconi anemia, due to receive a stem cell transplant. This chain links TRBV6-1 with TRBJ1-1; TRBD1 is a possible D gene (5 bases). The CDR3 DNA reads TGTGCCAGCCACCAGGGTAGGGATGGGGGGACTGAAGCTTTCTTT. It yields the protein CASHQGRDGGTEAFF.